The source of this TCR beta chain is a study of blood T cell repertoires in COVID-19. Profiled with immunoSEQ multiplex PCR; TCRdb holds only in-frame clones, not every one. The sample has some 290,000 clones, nearly 90% seen once. The germline gives CDR1 KGHSH, CDR2 LQKENI. The V gene end was trimmed by 0 bases and the J gene end by 4 bases; junction bases not matched to a gene: 5. CDR3 size: 16 residues. This receptor was obtained from a woman between 40 and 55 years old with COVID-19, enrolled during active disease. The sequenced sample consisted of peripheral blood. The chain employs TRBV18 and TRBJ1-4, with 7 bases fitting TRBD1. The chain's CDR3 is CASSPPSTGRNEKLFF. The DNA for the CDR3 is TGTGCCAGCTCACCACCTTCGACAGGGCGTAATGAAAAACTGTTTTTT. Full variable domain (rest looked up from reference TRBV18 and TRBJ1-4): NAGVMQNPRHLVRRRGQEARLRCSPMKGHSHVYWYRQLPEEGLKFMVYLQKENIIDESGMPKERFSAEFPKEGPSILRIQQVVRGDSAAYFCASSPPSTGRNEKLFFGSGTQLSVL.